This is a list of T cell receptor beta chains from one sample in a study of shared clonotypes between healthy human individuals. Libraries were prepared by immunoSEQ multiplex PCR; TCRdb keeps only in-frame clonotypes and omits some of them. The data hold some 2,100,000 clones, with about 93% observed a single time. The sequenced sample was naive CD8+ T cells from PBMCs. Every receptor here comes from a man between 18 and 35 years old in good health. Some clones in this sample may be carry-over from other donors' samples. Both conserved end residues are part of each CDR3. The D gene is left open where the match is weak. Some rows have no size entry. The others give once, few or many, or a class for an expanded clone.

V,size,J,D,CDR3,DNA
TRBV6-4,-,TRBJ2-1,TRBD2,CASSDRGLAGGTNEQFF,TGTGCCAGCAGTGACCGTGGACTAGCGGGAGGAACTAATGAGCAGTTCTTC
TRBV11-1,-,TRBJ2-3,TRBD2,CASSHKGLAGTDTQYF,TGTGCCAGCAGCCATAAAGGACTAGCGGGCACAGATACGCAGTATTTT
TRBV27,-,TRBJ2-7,-,CASSLLARNEQYF,TGTGCCAGCAGTTTATTGGCCCGAAACGAGCAGTACTTC
TRBV13,-,TRBJ2-1,-,CASSVRQQYNEQFF,TGTGCCAGCAGCGTCCGACAGCAATACAATGAGCAGTTCTTC
TRBV5-6,-,TRBJ2-7,TRBD2,CASSSSGTSAYEQYF,TGTGCCAGCAGCTCCTCCGGGACTAGCGCGTACGAGCAGTACTTC
TRBV28,-,TRBJ2-7,-,CASGAGTTPLYEQYF,TGTGCCAGCGGCGCGGGAACAACTCCCCTTTACGAGCAGTACTTC
TRBV7-6,-,TRBJ2-1,-,CASSLDPEDNEQFF,TGTGCCAGCAGCTTAGATCCCGAAGACAATGAGCAGTTCTTC
TRBV29-1,-,TRBJ2-1,TRBD2,CSAWGTSGSVVHNEQFF,TGCAGCGCCTGGGGGACTAGCGGGAGTGTGGTCCACAATGAGCAGTTCTTC
TRBV29-1,-,TRBJ2-1,TRBD2,CSVEGLAGVQFF,TGCAGCGTAGAGGGGCTAGCGGGCGTGCAGTTCTTC
TRBV27,-,TRBJ1-5,TRBD1,CASSPDRGANQPQHF,TGTGCCAGCAGTCCGGACAGGGGGGCCAATCAGCCCCAGCATTTT
TRBV5-1,few,TRBJ2-2,-,CASSLQGENTGELFF,TGCGCCAGCAGCTTGCAGGGCGAGAACACCGGGGAGCTGTTTTTT
TRBV7-3,-,TRBJ1-1,-,CASRWTGTSYTEAFF,TGTGCCAGCAGGTGGACCGGGACGAGCTACACTGAAGCTTTCTTT
TRBV15,-,TRBJ2-7,-,CATKSSADYEQYF,TGTGCCACCAAGTCTAGCGCGGACTACGAGCAGTACTTC
TRBV6-6,-,TRBJ2-5,-,CASNYPPTQYF,TGTGCCAGCAACTACCCTCCGACCCAGTACTTC
TRBV5-1,-,TRBJ2-6,TRBD1,CASSVASPGQGLSGANVLTF,TGCGCCAGCAGCGTAGCAAGTCCGGGACAGGGACTTTCAGGGGCCAACGTCCTGACTTTC
TRBV4-2,-,TRBJ1-1,-,CASSQGRESFF,TGTGCCAGCAGCCAGGGAAGGGAATCTTTCTTT
TRBV5-6,-,TRBJ2-5,-,CASSLRRMYQETQYF,TGTGCCAGCAGCTTAAGGAGGATGTACCAAGAGACCCAGTACTTC
TRBV28,-,TRBJ1-1,-,CASSFLRESEAFF,TGTGCCAGCAGTTTTCTACGGGAGTCTGAAGCTTTCTTT
TRBV16,-,TRBJ2-5,-,CASSQSRAVYQETQYF,TGTGCCAGCAGCCAATCGAGGGCCGTGTACCAAGAGACCCAGTACTTC
TRBV11-2,-,TRBJ2-3,-,CAEAGGLGTDTQYF,TGTGCCGAAGCCGGGGGGCTGGGCACAGATACGCAGTATTTT
TRBV4-1,-,TRBJ2-7,TRBD1,CASSQDRQGGYEQYF,TGCGCCAGCAGCCAAGATCGACAGGGCGGTTACGAGCAGTACTTC
TRBV29-1,-,TRBJ1-2,-,CSANLQGWGYGYTF,TGCAGCGCTAACTTACAGGGTTGGGGATATGGCTACACCTTC
TRBV27,-,TRBJ2-3,-,CASSLSGNTDTQYF,TGTGCCAGCAGTTTATCGGGTAACACAGATACGCAGTATTTT
TRBV9,once,TRBJ2-7,-,CASSVGWGGKSSYEQYF,TGTGCCAGCAGCGTCGGTTGGGGCGGGAAGAGCTCCTACGAGCAGTACTTC
TRBV7-9,-,TRBJ2-7,-,CASSLSGQPYEQYF,TGTGCCAGCAGTCTCAGCGGACAGCCCTACGAGCAGTACTTC
TRBV4-2,-,TRBJ1-3,-,CASSQEQRMGGNTIYF,TGTGCCAGCAGCCAAGAACAACGGATGGGAGGAAACACCATATATTTT
TRBV5-1,-,TRBJ2-1,TRBD2,CASRPILLAGYNEQFF,TGCGCCAGCAGACCCATTTTACTAGCGGGGTACAATGAGCAGTTCTTC
TRBV2,-,TRBJ1-1,-,CASSEIGITGEAFF,TGTGCCAGCAGTGAAATAGGGATAACCGGGGAAGCTTTCTTT
TRBV7-8,-,TRBJ2-7,-,CASSLEGSFFSYEQYF,TGTGCCAGCAGCTTAGAGGGCAGTTTCTTCTCCTACGAGCAGTACTTC
TRBV4-3,-,TRBJ2-1,-,CASSQDSWVAPSSYNEQFF,TGCGCCAGCAGCCAAGACAGCTGGGTAGCCCCCAGCTCCTACAATGAGCAGTTCTTC
TRBV2,-,TRBJ2-7,-,CASKFRYYEQYF,TGTGCCAGCAAGTTCAGATACTACGAGCAGTACTTC
TRBV4-1,-,TRBJ1-2,TRBD1,CASRGTGLNYGYTF,TGCGCCAGCAGGGGGACAGGGCTAAACTATGGCTACACCTTC
TRBV27,-,TRBJ1-1,-,CASTSEWPGNTEAFF,TGTGCCAGCACCTCAGAGTGGCCCGGAAACACTGAAGCTTTCTTT
TRBV5-8,-,TRBJ2-1,-,CASSSALQYYNEQFF,TGTGCCAGCAGCTCCGCCCTCCAATATTACAATGAGCAGTTCTTC
TRBV11-2,-,TRBJ1-2,TRBD1,CASSPRWDSHPDLNYGYTF,TGTGCCAGCAGCCCTCGGTGGGACAGTCACCCAGACCTTAACTATGGCTACACCTTC
TRBV7-9,-,TRBJ1-5,-,CASSLFNQPQHF,TGTGCCAGCAGCTTATTTAATCAGCCCCAGCATTTT
TRBV5-1,-,TRBJ1-1,-,CASSLGGPAEAFF,TGCGCCAGCAGCTTGGGCGGGCCCGCTGAAGCTTTCTTT
TRBV11-2,-,TRBJ2-1,-,CASSSRGGRGVQFF,TGTGCCAGCAGCTCCCGGGGGGGCAGGGGGGTGCAGTTCTTC
TRBV7-6,-,TRBJ2-3,TRBD2,CASSLGLAEDTDTQYF,TGTGCCAGCAGCTTGGGACTAGCGGAGGACACAGATACGCAGTATTTT
TRBV7-8,-,TRBJ2-7,TRBD1,CASSPRQGVNSEQYF,TGTGCCAGCAGCCCTCGACAGGGGGTAAATAGCGAGCAGTACTTC
TRBV19,-,TRBJ1-1,-,CASSALVDTEAFF,TGTGCCAGTAGTGCCCTAGTCGACACTGAAGCTTTCTTT
TRBV19,-,TRBJ1-2,TRBD1,CASSSRTGPGYGYTF,TGTGCCAGTAGTTCGAGGACAGGGCCGGGGTATGGCTACACCTTC
TRBV4-1,-,TRBJ2-1,TRBD2,CASSQDAGGSYNEQFF,TGCGCCAGCAGCCAAGATGCGGGGGGCTCCTACAATGAGCAGTTCTTC
TRBV5-5,-,TRBJ2-7,-,CASSKLVSEQYF,TGTGCCAGCAGCAAACTAGTATCCGAGCAGTACTTC
TRBV4-3,-,TRBJ1-6,-,CASSQDDRSPYSPLHF,TGCGCCAGCAGCCAAGATGATCGATCCCCATATTCACCCCTCCACTTT
TRBV15,-,TRBJ2-2,TRBD1,CATSGTGKGTGELFF,TGTGCCACCAGCGGGACAGGCAAGGGGACCGGGGAGCTGTTTTTT
TRBV7-6,-,TRBJ2-5,-,CASSLWATGETQYF,TGTGCCAGCAGCTTATGGGCGACTGGTGAGACCCAGTACTTC
TRBV28,-,TRBJ2-7,TRBD2,CASSLGLAGKNEQYF,TGTGCCAGCAGTTTAGGACTAGCGGGAAAGAACGAGCAGTACTTC
TRBV7-9,-,TRBJ2-1,-,CASSSSGKTNNEQFF,TGTGCCAGCAGTTCCAGCGGAAAAACTAACAATGAGCAGTTCTTC
TRBV4-3,-,TRBJ2-1,TRBD2,CASSRLFAGVSEQFF,TGCGCCAGCAGCCGTTTGTTCGCGGGAGTCTCTGAGCAGTTCTTC
TRBV5-6,-,TRBJ1-2,TRBD1,CASTQGQGDGYTF,TGTGCCAGCACCCAGGGACAGGGCGATGGCTACACCTTC
TRBV10-3,-,TRBJ2-7,TRBD1,CAISEPGQGRRYEQYF,TGTGCCATCAGTGAGCCGGGACAGGGGAGACGCTACGAGCAGTACTTC
TRBV4-1,-,TRBJ2-5,TRBD1,CASSQARGQGIETQYF,TGCGCCAGCAGCCAAGCCCGGGGACAGGGGATTGAGACCCAGTACTTC